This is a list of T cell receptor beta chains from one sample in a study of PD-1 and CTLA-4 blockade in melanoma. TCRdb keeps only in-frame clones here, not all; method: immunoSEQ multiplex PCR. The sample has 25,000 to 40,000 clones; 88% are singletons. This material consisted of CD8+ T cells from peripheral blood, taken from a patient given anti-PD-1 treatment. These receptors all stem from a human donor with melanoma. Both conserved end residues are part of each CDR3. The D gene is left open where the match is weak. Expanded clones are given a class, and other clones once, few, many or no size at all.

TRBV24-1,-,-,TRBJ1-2,CATSDPGGMGYDAYTF,TGTGCCACCAGTGACCCCGGTGGGATGGGGTATGATGCCTACACCTTC
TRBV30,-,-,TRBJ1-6,CAWSNIGGNSPLHF,TGTGCCTGGAGTAATATCGGGGGTAATTCACCCCTCCACTTT
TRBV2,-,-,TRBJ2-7,CASSERITGPQDEQYF,TGTGCCAGCAGTGAACGAATAACAGGGCCTCAGGACGAGCAGTACTTC
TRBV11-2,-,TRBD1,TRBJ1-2,CASSLDLGRGGGYTF,TGTGCCAGCAGCTTAGATCTGGGCAGAGGGGGCGGCTACACCTTC
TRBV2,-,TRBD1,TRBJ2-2,CALNPKQGAGELFF,TGTGCCTTAAACCCCAAACAGGGGGCCGGGGAGCTGTTTTTT
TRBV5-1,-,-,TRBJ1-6,CASSPSGALSSYNSPLHF,TGCGCCAGCAGCCCCTCCGGAGCTTTGAGCTCCTATAATTCACCCCTCCACTTT
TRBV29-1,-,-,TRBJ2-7,CSVLLLPGPNDEQYF,TGCAGCGTTCTCCTACTCCCAGGCCCCAACGACGAGCAGTACTTC
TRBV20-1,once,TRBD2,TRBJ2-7,CSASAQTSGPHEQYF,TGCAGTGCTAGTGCCCAGACTAGCGGGCCCCACGAGCAGTACTTC
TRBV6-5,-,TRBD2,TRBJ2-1,CASSYNRGGSYNEQFF,TGTGCCAGCAGTTACAATCGGGGGGGTTCCTACAATGAGCAGTTCTTC
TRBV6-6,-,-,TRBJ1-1,CASSFGRGNTEAFF,TGTGCCAGCAGCTTCGGGCGGGGGAACACTGAAGCTTTCTTT
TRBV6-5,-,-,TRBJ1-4,CASSYNGEKLFF,TGTGCCAGCAGTTACAACGGTGAAAAACTGTTTTTT
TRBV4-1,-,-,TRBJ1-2,CASSQDPRDLTLAVYGYTF,TGCGCCAGCAGCCAAGATCCCCGGGACCTTACCTTAGCTGTCTATGGCTACACCTTC
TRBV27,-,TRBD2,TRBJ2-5,CASSLQPLAGGREDF,TGTGCCAGCAGTTTACAGCCACTAGCGGGGGGCCGGGAGGACTTC
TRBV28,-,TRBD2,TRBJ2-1,CASSFMSGGASDEQFF,TGTGCCAGCAGTTTCATGAGCGGGGGGGCCAGCGATGAGCAGTTCTTC
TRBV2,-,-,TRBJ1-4,CASSRGQSTNEKLFF,TGTGCCAGCAGCCGTGGACAGTCAACTAATGAAAAACTGTTTTTT
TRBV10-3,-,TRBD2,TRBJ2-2,CAISDATLGLAGVSNTGELFF,TGTGCCATCAGTGACGCCACCCTCGGACTAGCGGGGGTTTCGAACACCGGGGAGCTGTTTTTT
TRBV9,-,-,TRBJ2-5,CASSLGGYQETQYF,TGTGCCAGCAGCCTCGGTGGGTACCAAGAGACCCAGTACTTC
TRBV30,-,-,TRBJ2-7,CAWSPPPTGTLWNQYF,TGTGCCTGGAGCCCTCCCCCAACCGGGACCCTTTGGAACCAGTACTTC
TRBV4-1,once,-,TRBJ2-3,CASSRDQTQLATDTQYF,TGCGCCAGCAGCCGCGATCAGACCCAACTAGCCACAGATACGCAGTATTTT
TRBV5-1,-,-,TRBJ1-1,CASSLRTASNTEAFF,TGCGCCAGCAGCTTGAGGACAGCGAGTAACACTGAAGCTTTCTTT
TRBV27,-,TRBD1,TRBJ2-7,CASSSQGLVYEQYF,TGTGCCAGCAGCTCACAGGGGTTAGTCTACGAGCAGTACTTC
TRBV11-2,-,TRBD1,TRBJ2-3,CASSGGQGRYHTDTQYF,TGTGCCAGCAGCGGAGGACAGGGCCGGTATCACACAGATACGCAGTATTTT
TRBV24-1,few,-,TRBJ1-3,CATTDSSSGNTIYF,TGTGCCACCACCGACAGTTCGTCTGGAAACACCATATATTTT
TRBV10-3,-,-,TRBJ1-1,CAISEPSRVKNTEAFF,TGTGCCATCAGTGAGCCCTCTCGGGTTAAGAACACTGAAGCTTTCTTT
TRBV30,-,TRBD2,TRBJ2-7,CAWSVFSGGGEQYF,TGTGCCTGGAGTGTTTTCTCGGGAGGAGGCGAGCAGTACTTC
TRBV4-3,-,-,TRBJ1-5,CASSQDEGNNQPQHF,TGCGCCAGCAGCCAAGATGAGGGCAACAATCAGCCCCAGCATTTT
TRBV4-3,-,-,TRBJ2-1,CASITEVEQFF,TGCGCCAGCATCACGGAGGTTGAGCAGTTCTTC
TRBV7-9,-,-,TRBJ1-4,CASSSGTRAEKLFF,TGTGCCAGCAGCTCGGGGACGCGCGCGGAAAAACTGTTTTTT
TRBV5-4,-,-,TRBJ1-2,CASSLLGKDGYTF,TGTGCCAGCAGCTTATTAGGGAAGGATGGCTACACCTTC
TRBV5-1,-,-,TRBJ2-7,CASSTSGGATYEQYF,TGCGCCAGCAGCACATCCGGGGGCGCCACCTACGAGCAGTACTTC
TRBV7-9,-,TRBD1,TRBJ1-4,CASSPRQGRSGNEKLFF,TGTGCCAGCAGCCCCCGACAGGGGCGGTCGGGTAATGAAAAACTGTTTTTT
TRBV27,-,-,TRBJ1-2,CAVYRGGDGYTF,TGTGCCGTCTATAGGGGTGGAGATGGCTACACCTTC
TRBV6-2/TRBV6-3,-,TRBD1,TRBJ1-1,CASSFGQGVDEAFF,TGTGCCAGCAGTTTCGGACAGGGGGTGGATGAAGCTTTCTTT
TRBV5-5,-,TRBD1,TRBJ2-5,CASSIRDRAGETQYF,TGTGCCAGCAGCATCCGGGACAGGGCGGGAGAGACCCAGTACTTC
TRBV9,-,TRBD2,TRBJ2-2,CASSSRSSGGTNTGELFF,TGTGCCAGCAGCAGTAGATCTAGCGGGGGGACGAACACCGGGGAGCTGTTTTTT
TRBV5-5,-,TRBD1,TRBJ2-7,CASSRDPGQVNEQYF,TGTGCCAGCAGCCGGGACCCGGGACAGGTCAACGAGCAGTACTTC
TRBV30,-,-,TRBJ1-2,CAWSDLRDSNYGYTF,TGTGCCTGGAGTGATTTAAGGGATTCTAACTATGGCTACACCTTC
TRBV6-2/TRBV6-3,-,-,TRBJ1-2,CASSYPDGYTF,TGTGCCAGCAGTTACCCGGATGGCTACACCTTC
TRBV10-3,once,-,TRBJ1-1,CAISESGGGTEAFF,TGTGCCATCAGTGAGTCTGGGGGTGGGACTGAAGCTTTCTTT
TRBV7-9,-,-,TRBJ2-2,CASSRGDTGELFF,TGTGCCAGCAGCCGCGGGGACACCGGGGAGCTGTTTTTT
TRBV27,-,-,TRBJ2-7,CASSPGTYSYEQYF,TGTGCCAGCAGTCCCGGGACATACTCCTACGAGCAGTACTTC
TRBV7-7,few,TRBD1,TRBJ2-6,CASSLGTGGANVLTF,TGTGCCAGCAGCCTCGGGACAGGTGGGGCCAACGTCCTGACTTTC
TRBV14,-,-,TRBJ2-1,CASSQVRASSYNEQFF,TGTGCCAGCAGCCAAGTTAGGGCGAGCTCCTACAATGAGCAGTTCTTC
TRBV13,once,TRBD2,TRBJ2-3,CASSLNTLGFVLAGGTDTQYF,TGTGCCAGCAGCTTAAATACCCTAGGGTTCGTCCTAGCGGGGGGCACAGATACGCAGTATTTT
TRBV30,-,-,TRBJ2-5,CAWSDGTEETQYF,TGTGCCTGGAGCGATGGGACGGAAGAGACCCAGTACTTC
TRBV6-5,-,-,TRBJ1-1,CASSYSGQGNTEAFF,TGTGCCAGCAGTTACTCGGGTCAGGGGAACACTGAAGCTTTCTTT
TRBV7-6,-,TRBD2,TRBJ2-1,CASSLRGRGASYNEQFF,TGTGCCAGCAGCTTAAGAGGGCGGGGGGCCTCCTACAATGAGCAGTTCTTC
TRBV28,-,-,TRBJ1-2,CASTASGIGGYTF,TGTGCCAGCACCGCCTCCGGCATAGGTGGCTACACCTTC
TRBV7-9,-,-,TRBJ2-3,CASSLGGGADTQYF,TGTGCCAGCAGCTTAGGAGGGGGGGCAGATACGCAGTATTTT
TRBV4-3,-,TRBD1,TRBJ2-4,CASSQDQMGQGLQYF,TGCGCCAGCAGCCAAGATCAGATGGGACAGGGTCTTCAGTACTTC
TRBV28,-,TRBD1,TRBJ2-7,CASSLPSGQRYEQYF,TGTGCCAGCAGTTTACCTTCGGGACAGAGGTACGAGCAGTACTTC
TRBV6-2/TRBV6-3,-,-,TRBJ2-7,CASSYFGPTYEQYF,TGTGCCAGCAGTTACTTTGGGCCCACCTACGAGCAGTACTTC
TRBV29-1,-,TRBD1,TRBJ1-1,CSVLDRGRGTEAFF,TGCAGCGTTTTGGACAGGGGGCGCGGAACTGAAGCTTTCTTT
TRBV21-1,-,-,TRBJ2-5,CARQGQGWTREETQYF,TGTGCCAGACAAGGACAGGGGTGGACTAGAGAAGAGACCCAGTACTTC
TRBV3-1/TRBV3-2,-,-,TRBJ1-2,CASSQGLNYGYTF,TGTGCCAGCAGCCAAGGCCTTAACTATGGCTACACCTTC
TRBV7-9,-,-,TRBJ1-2,CASSQRSTYGYTF,TGTGCCAGCAGCCAACGGAGTACCTATGGCTACACCTTC
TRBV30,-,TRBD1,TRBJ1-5,CAWSQTGPNQPQHF,TGTGCCTGGAGTCAGACAGGGCCCAATCAGCCCCAGCATTTT